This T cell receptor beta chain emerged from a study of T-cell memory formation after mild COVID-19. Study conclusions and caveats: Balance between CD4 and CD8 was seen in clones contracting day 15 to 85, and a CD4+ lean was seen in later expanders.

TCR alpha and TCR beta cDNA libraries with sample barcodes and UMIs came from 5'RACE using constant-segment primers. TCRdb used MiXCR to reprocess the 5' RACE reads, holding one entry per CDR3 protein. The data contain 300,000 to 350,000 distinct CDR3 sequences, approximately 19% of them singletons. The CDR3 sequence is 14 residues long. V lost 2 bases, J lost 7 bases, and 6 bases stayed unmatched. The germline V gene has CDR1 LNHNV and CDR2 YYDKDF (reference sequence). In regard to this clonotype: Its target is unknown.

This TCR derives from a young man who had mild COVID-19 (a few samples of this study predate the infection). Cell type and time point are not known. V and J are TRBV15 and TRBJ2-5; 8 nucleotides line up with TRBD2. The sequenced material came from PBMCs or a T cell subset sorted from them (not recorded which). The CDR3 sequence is CATSRSTGGGTQYF. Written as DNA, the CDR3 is TGTGCCACCAGCAGATCCACCGGGGGGGGGACCCAGTACTTC.